The present TCR beta chain was sequenced within a study of blood T cells in healthy people across ages (dated by TCRdb to 2015 to 2017). About the study as a whole: In model experiments, roughly one uniquely barcoded TCR beta cDNA molecule per two T cells was captured by template switching. Age-related changes in TCR beta repertoire diversity were measured in the study by deep sequencing normalized with unique cDNA molecular identifiers. Donors were grouped into four age groups: young (average 16 years), middle-aged (about 38), aged (around 60) and long-lived (82). Using the same blood draw, the study looked at two additional independent replicas of 1 million unique cDNA reads for two donors, one aged 18 to 30 and the other aged 80 or older.

Preparation of the library involved 5' RACE. Data came from an Illumina HiSeq 2500. The second PCR ran for about 6 to 12 cycles and used a J-beta primer mix along with a sample-barcoded 5' primer. A unique molecular identifier was introduced onto each TCR beta cDNA molecule by a template-switch 5' adaptor carrying 12 random nucleotides. At least 2.5 million CDR3-containing paired-end reads were obtained from each sample. First-strand cDNA synthesis was performed from all RNA using the Mint cDNA synthesis kit, with priming by a TRBC-specific oligonucleotide. After uracil-DNA glycosylase treatment, a first 18-cycle PCR used universal primers M1SS and BC2_uni_R on all cDNA. Concerning the study's data processing: Each sample was normalized by randomly selecting 1 million high-quality reads, each carrying a distinct molecular identifier. Instead of being binned into consensus sequences, reads that shared molecular identifiers were thrown out. MiTCR, run with a Q25 quality threshold and the strictest error-elimination algorithm, handled CDR3 identification, clonotype clustering and error correction. Lower-bound total TCR beta diversity was estimated with a nonparametric unseen species model using Euler transformation. TCRdb itself trimmed the public reads at Q25 with fastp, ran MiXCR and retained productive beta chains. Each CDR3 protein gets just one entry, which takes the most common genes and DNA from the rows behind it. None of the V and J calls come from the authors' own analysis; TCRdb made them. The sample table shows approximately 760,000 distinct CDR3 sequences, and roughly 25% are seen once. The top ten constitute around 9.2% of the sample.

Summary of the overall study and its limitations: The CMV infection status of donors was not known, potentially confounding age-related changes in expanded clonotypes. Conclusive comparison of naive and antigen-experienced compartments was prevented by the profiling of bulk unsorted PBMCs. Estimates of total diversity from one million sequenced T cells were regarded as lower bounds and underestimates. The long-lived group showed more naive CD4+ T cells, fewer expanded clones and increased TCR diversity than the aged group, suggesting age selection. A strong correlation was found between observed TCR beta diversity and the percentage of naive T cells measured by flow cytometry. Observed TCR beta diversity per million T cells fell roughly linearly with age, and a significant reduction was already apparent by age roughly 40.

The donors were 40 or so Caucasian individuals from Russia, aged roughly 6 to 90 years, who were systemically healthy. Each donor gave approximately 9.3 milliliters of peripheral blood, collected into EDTA-treated Vacutainer tubes. Ficoll-Paque density-gradient centrifugation was used to isolate PBMCs, with at least 7 million per sample. Total RNA, at least 6 micrograms per sample, was extracted from PBMCs with Trizol reagent. Naive CD45RAhigh/CD27high T cell percentages were measured by flow cytometry on a PBMC aliquot from every donor. This clonotype appeared a few times. Its antigen is unknown. No base-level quality is on record; no much larger clone is a single base apart. Via the germline V gene, CDR1 is SGHDT and CDR2 YYEEEE. From the cysteine up to the phenylalanine, the CDR3 has a length of 13 residues. Solely the CDR3 DNA is kept, with 39 bases framed from the first base. The V and J ends are trimmed by 3 bases and 3 bases, leaving 10 bases between them.

These data also featured in a second study, about T cells of mothers and their children. The other study reports the following: Donors were nine systemically healthy Caucasian individuals: three mothers and their six children. cDNA synthesis used all of the extracted RNA, with roughly 1.5 ug of RNA in each 15 ul reaction. In the second PCR, the M1S primer introduced both the sample barcodes and 2-4 random nucleotides. Each mother yielded over 9.5 million TCR beta CDR3 reads and each child about 3 million reads. Thymic selection shapes the output of TCR recombination in a similar way in related and unrelated pairs, and inherited differences have a minor effect. Normalized repertoire overlap was always slightly but never significantly higher in related than unrelated mother-child pairs. With a sensitivity of about 100 clones per million clonotypes, no persistent microchimeric T cell clones were detected. To look for features that set related mother-child pairs apart from unrelated individuals, the researchers ran deep NGS to compare the TCR beta repertoires of mothers and children. Mothers averaged about 40 +/- 4 years of age and children averaged about 10 +/- 4 years. After adapter ligation with NEBNext reagents, the libraries were sequenced on Illumina HiSeq 2000 with 100+100 nt paired-end reads. To prevent cross-contamination, the mother and child libraries were prepared a month apart and were sequenced in separate runs. Each donor had between roughly 450,000 and 2,300,000 distinct TCR beta clonotypes identified. Naive TCR beta clonotypes were estimated from low-frequency clonotypes matched to each donor's FACS-determined naive share, without sorting.

The chain couples TRBV5-6 to TRBJ2-7, with an unclear D gene assignment. The sample taken for sequencing was blood. This receptor was taken from a boy aged 5-17 years in good health. The CDR3 corresponds to CASSYGRIYEQYF. The nucleotide sequence reads as follows: TGTGCCAGCAGCTACGGACGGATCTACGAGCAGTACTTC.